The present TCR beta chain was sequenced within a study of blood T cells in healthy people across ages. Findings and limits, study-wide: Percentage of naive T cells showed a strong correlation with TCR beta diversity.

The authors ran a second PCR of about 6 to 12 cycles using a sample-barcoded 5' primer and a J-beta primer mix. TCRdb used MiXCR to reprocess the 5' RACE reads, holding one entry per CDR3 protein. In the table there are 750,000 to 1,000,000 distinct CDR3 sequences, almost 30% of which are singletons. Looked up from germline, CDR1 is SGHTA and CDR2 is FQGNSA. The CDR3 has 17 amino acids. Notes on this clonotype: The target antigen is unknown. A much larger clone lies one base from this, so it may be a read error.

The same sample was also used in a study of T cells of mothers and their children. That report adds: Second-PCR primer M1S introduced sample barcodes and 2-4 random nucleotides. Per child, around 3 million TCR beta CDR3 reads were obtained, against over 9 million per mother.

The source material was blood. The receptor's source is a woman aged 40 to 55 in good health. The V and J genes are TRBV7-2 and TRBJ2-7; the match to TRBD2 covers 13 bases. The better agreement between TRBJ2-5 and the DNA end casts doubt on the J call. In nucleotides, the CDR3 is TGTGCCAGCAGCCGACTAGCGGGGGGCTGGGGGAAAGAGACCCAGTACTTC. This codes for CASSRLAGGWGKETQYF.